This T cell receptor (beta chain) was observed in a study of spatial heterogeneity in lung cancer. Overall study context: Detection consistently captured more beta-chain sequences than alpha-chain sequences.

Time point defined: sample taken at primary tumor resection. Unsorted whole RNA samples from tumor, nontumor lung or frozen PBMC were sequenced. The table lists this clonotype with many counts. TCRdb processed the 5' RACE reads anew with MiXCR; each CDR3 protein has one entry. The data contain fewer than 40,000 distinct CDR3 sequences, approximately 7.5% of them singletons. The CDR3 covers 15 residues. CDR1 is MNHNS and CDR2 is SASEGT in the germline V gene. Losses at the gene ends were 5 bases for V and 4 bases for J; bases not matched to a gene: 8. The receptor's source is a male donor with early-stage non-small cell lung cancer. The V call is TRBV6-1, the J call TRBJ2-7, with 10 bases that match TRBD1. Specimen: PBMCs, collected at surgery. CDR3 in amino acids: CASSTDRGSVYEQYF. As DNA, the CDR3 is TGTGCCAGCAGTACGGACAGGGGGTCGGTATACGAGCAGTACTTC.